Listed below are T cell receptor beta chains from one sample, sequenced in a study of shared clonotypes between healthy human individuals. Produced via immunoSEQ multiplex PCR; TCRdb's table is partial and in-frame only. This table has about 2 million clones, roughly 96% appearing once. Specimen: naive CD4+ T cells sorted from blood. These receptors were obtained from a man between 18 and 29 years old in good health. Both conserved end residues are part of each CDR3. Fields, in order: V gene, CDR3 length, clone size, J gene, D gene, CDR3 DNA, CDR3 protein. A D gene is named only where the DNA matches it firmly. A row's size may be missing; if present it is once, few, many or a size class.

>TRBV5-4|13|once|TRBJ1-2|NA
TGTGCCAGCAGCGGGACGGTCTACTATGGCTACACCTTC
CASSGTVYYGYTF
>TRBV11-3|16|NA|TRBJ2-4|TRBD1
TGTGCCAGCAGCCCGTCCTCCGGGACAGGGGGGAACATTCAGTACTTC
CASSPSSGTGGNIQYF
>TRBV6-1|11|once|TRBJ1-1|NA
TGTGCCAGCACCCAGAACACTGAAGCTTTCTTT
CASTQNTEAFF
>TRBV2|14|NA|TRBJ1-1|NA
TGTGCCAGCAGTGTTTCACAGGGCAGCACTGAAGCTTTCTTT
CASSVSQGSTEAFF
>TRBV9|16|NA|TRBJ2-3|TRBD2
TGTGCCAGCGGGGTGACTAGCGGGACTAGCACAGATACGCAGTATTTT
CASGVTSGTSTDTQYF
>TRBV19|15|NA|TRBJ1-5|NA
TGTGCCAGTAGTACCATAGGGCTCAGCAATCAGCCCCAGCATTTT
CASSTIGLSNQPQHF
>TRBV4-1|15|NA|TRBJ2-2|NA
TGCGCCAGCAGCCAAGTTCCGGGATTAGGCGGGGAGCTGTTTTTT
CASSQVPGLGGELFF
>TRBV7-2|16|NA|TRBJ1-2|TRBD1
TGTGCCAGCAGCTTAGGGATACAGGGGGCCCCCTATGGCTACACCTTC
CASSLGIQGAPYGYTF
>TRBV5-4|15|NA|TRBJ2-7|NA
TGTGCCAGCAGCTTGGGCAGGGCCAGCTCCTACGAGCAGTACTTC
CASSLGRASSYEQYF
>TRBV5-1|12|NA|TRBJ2-5|NA
TGCGCCAGCAGCTCCGGACTGGAGACCCAGTACTTC
CASSSGLETQYF
>TRBV7-9|13|once|TRBJ1-5|NA
TGTGCCAGCAGCTTTGGATACAATCAGCCCCAGCATTTT
CASSFGYNQPQHF
>TRBV2|16|NA|TRBJ2-4|NA
TGTGCCAGCAGCGCTCAATCCAGCCCGGCCAAAAACATTCAGTACTTC
CASSAQSSPAKNIQYF